This T cell receptor beta chain was documented in a study of cytomegalovirus exposure and HLA in healthy donors. Per the germline V gene, CDR1 is SGHTS and CDR2 is YDEGEE. The V gene lost 2 bases and the J gene lost 5 bases, with 22 bases spanning the gap. This CDR3 is 17 amino acids long. This PCR relied on a set of 60 Vbeta primers and 13 Jbeta primers. The assay was immunoSEQ multiplex PCR, and TCRdb's table has in-frame clones only and misses some. The listing records tens of thousands of clones. The gene calls are TRBV5-8 and TRBJ2-5, with a possible D match to TRBD1 (5 bases). The source is a woman in her thirties or forties in good health and CMV-seronegative. Sequenced: PBMCs. The CDR3 coding sequence is TGTGCCAGCAGCTTAATCCCACCGGATGGACATGGGGAGACCCAGTACTTC. Translation gives CASSLIPPDGHGETQYF.